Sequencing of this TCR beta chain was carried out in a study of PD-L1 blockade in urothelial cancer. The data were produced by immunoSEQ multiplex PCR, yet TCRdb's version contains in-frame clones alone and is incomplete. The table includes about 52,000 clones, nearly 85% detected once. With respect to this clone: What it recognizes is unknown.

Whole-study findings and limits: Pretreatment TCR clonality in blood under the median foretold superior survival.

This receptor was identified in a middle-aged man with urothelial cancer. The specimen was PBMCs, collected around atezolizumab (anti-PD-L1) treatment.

The DNA for the CDR3 is TGTGCCAGCAGCCCCCAGACAGGGAGCACTGAAGCTTTCTTT. It translates to CASSPQTGSTEAFF. The chain recombines TRBV7-6 with TRBJ1-1; the match to TRBD1 covers 7 bases. The CDR3 sequence is 14 residues long. From germline, CDR1 is SGHVS and CDR2 FNYEAQ. Germline trimming cut 5 bases from V and 4 bases from J; bases unmatched to any gene: 7.